This entry lists 16 T cell receptor beta chains sequenced from one sample in a study of blood T cell repertoires in COVID-19. TCRdb's copy holds only in-frame clones and misses some; the assay was immunoSEQ multiplex PCR. Among some 220,000 clones listed, around 87% were seen once. The sequenced sample was PBMCs or T cells enriched from blood (not recorded which). These receptors came from a woman younger than 30 in a cohort exposed to, infected with or recovered from COVID-19 (not recorded which).

The chain links TRBV18 to TRBJ1-2; 12 bases fit TRBD1. Germline V CDR1 and CDR2: KGHSH, LQKENI. The CDR3 consists of 16 residues. V gave up 2 bases and J gave up 7 bases; unmatched junction bases: 8. Written as DNA, the CDR3 is TGTGCCAGCTCACCAGATCCGGGACAGGGGGCGAGTGGCTACACCTTC. Its translation is CASSPDPGQGASGYTF.

The chain uses TRBV5-1 and TRBJ1-3; a weak D match, TRBD1 (6 bases). The CDR3 runs to 17 residues. From germline, CDR1 is SGHRS and CDR2 YFSETQ. V was shortened by 0 bases and J by 0 bases, with 13 bases between the two germline ends. The CDR3 reads CASSLGQTGFSGNTIYF. The CDR3 nucleotides are TGCGCCAGCAGCTTGGGACAAACAGGGTTCTCTGGAAACACCATATATTTT.

The J gene is TRBJ1-2, the V gene TRBV2; 7 bases match TRBD1. This CDR3 has 12 amino acids. In germline, CDR1 is SNHLY, CDR2 FYNNEI. V lost 9 bases and J lost 8; bases outside the gene matches: 9. CDR3 region: CARRSGGRGYTF. The CDR3 nucleotides are TGTGCCAGAAGATCAGGGGGTCGAGGCTACACCTTC.

The chain uses TRBV19 and TRBJ1-5, with TRBD1 identical over 10 bases. CDR1 is LNHDA, CDR2 SQIVND, per germline (reference sequence). Trimming cost V 5 bases and J 4 bases; bases outside gene matches: 5. This CDR3 has 15 residues. The CDR3 loop reads CASSPDRGINQPQHF. Written as DNA, the CDR3 is TGTGCCAGTAGTCCGGACAGGGGGATTAATCAGCCCCAGCATTTT.

V is TRBV27 and J is TRBJ2-7, with 7 bases lining up with TRBD2. Germline values: CDR1 MNHEY, CDR2 SMNVEV (reference sequence). This CDR3 is 16 amino acids long. Trimming cost V 2 bases and J 1 base; bases outside gene matches: 8. The CDR3 DNA follows: TGTGCCAGCAGTTTACGTGGGGGGGGGAGTTCCTACGAGCAGTACTTC. It yields the protein CASSLRGGGSSYEQYF.

Only one count was recorded for this clone. The genes are TRBV7-9 and TRBJ2-5, with 14 bases lining up with TRBD2. Germline CDR1 is SEHNR and CDR2 is FQNEAQ (reference sequence). CDR3 length: 16 amino acids. Trimming took 5 bases from V and 4 from J; bases not matched to a gene: 6. Here the CDR3 DNA reads TGTGCCAGCAGCCCTGGGACTAGCGGGAGTGCAGAGACCCAGTACTTC. It is translated as CASSPGTSGSAETQYF.

In its sample, this clone was seen once. CDR3 sequence: CASSEGQGTYNEQFF. In DNA, the CDR3 is TGCGCCAGCAGCGAGGGACAGGGCACCTACAATGAGCAGTTCTTC. The rearrangement joins TRBV5-1 to TRBJ2-1; 9 bases line up with TRBD1. With V trimmed by 4 bases and J by 2 bases, 4 bases remained unmatched. The CDR3 covers 15 residues. Germline CDR1 and CDR2: SGHRS and YFSETQ.

This clone has more than one count but fewer than ten. The V gene is TRBV7-3, the J gene TRBJ2-2, with 9 bases matching TRBD1. Germline CDR1 and CDR2: SGHTA and FQGTGA. J gave up 0 bases and V 5 bases, and 1 base lay outside the gene matches. The CDR3 runs to 15 residues. DNA of the CDR3: TGTGCCAGCAGCCGACAGGGGGCGAACACCGGGGAGCTGTTTTTT. Translating it yields CASSRQGANTGELFF.

The chain couples TRBV28 to TRBJ1-1, with D unclear. V was cut by 3 bases and J by 0 bases, with 5 bases left in between. Germline CDR1 and CDR2: MDHEN and SYDVKM. This CDR3 has 13 residues. CDR3 in DNA: TGTGCCAGCAGTTTGACTGTGAACACTGAAGCTTTCTTT. Protein sequence: CASSLTVNTEAFF.

The gene calls are TRBV10-2 and TRBJ2-7, with 8 nucleotides matching TRBD1. Germline assignment: CDR1 WSHSY and CDR2 SAAADI. This CDR3 comprises 14 residues. Losses at the gene ends were 7 bases for V and 0 bases for J; bases not matched to a gene: 5. CDR3 sequence: CASTGQESSYEQYF. CDR3 nucleotide sequence: TGCGCCAGCACGGGACAGGAAAGCTCCTACGAGCAGTACTTC.

The V and J genes are TRBV4-1 and TRBJ2-7, with 9 nucleotides matching TRBD1. From germline, CDR1 is MGHRA and CDR2 YSYEKL. The CDR3 contains 14 residues. With 4 bases clipped from V and 2 bases from J, the junction kept 3 bases outside the gene matches. CDR3 loop: CASSRGQGPYEQYF. The CDR3 DNA reads TGCGCCAGCAGCCGGGGACAGGGCCCCTACGAGCAGTACTTC.

The chain carries TRBV2 and TRBJ2-7, with D uncertain. The CDR3 spans 16 residues. Germline CDR1 reads SNHLY; CDR2 reads FYNNEI. V lost 2 bases and J lost 0, with 14 bases in between. The CDR3 loop is CASSEPRMGSSYEQYF. The DNA for the CDR3 is TGTGCCAGCAGTGAACCCAGGATGGGTAGCTCCTACGAGCAGTACTTC.

The chain is built from TRBV19 and TRBJ1-4, with 9 bases lining up with TRBD1. The CDR3 runs 16 residues. Germline V lookup: CDR1 LNHDA, CDR2 SQIVND (reference sequence). The trim removed 6 bases at V and 7 bases at J, leaving 12 bases unmatched. In nucleotides, the CDR3 is TGTGCCAGTAGATCGGGACAGGGAGGCCAGGTTGAAAAACTGTTTTTT. Translated: CASRSGQGGQVEKLFF. The variable domain in full, completed from reference TRBV19 and TRBJ1-4, reads DGGITQSPKYLFRKEGQNVTLSCEQNLNHDAMYWYRQDPGQGLRLIYYSQIVNDFQKGDIAEGYSVSREKKESFPLTVTSAQKNPTAFYLCASRSGQGGQVEKLFFGSGTQLSVL.

This sequence joins TRBV11-3 and TRBJ1-1, with D unresolved. The CDR3 is 14 amino acids. Germline V gene data show CDR1 as SGHNT and CDR2 as YENEEA. Trimming took 7 bases from V and 1 from J, leaving 13 bases between them. The CDR3 nucleotides read TGTGCCAGCACCTTCGGCGGTGCGAACACTGAAGCTTTCTTT. Amino acid sequence: CASTFGGANTEAFF.

The rearrangement uses TRBV7-9 and TRBJ1-4; D might be TRBD1 (5 bases). This CDR3 contains 14 residues. CDR1 SEHNR and CDR2 FQNEAQ come from the germline V gene (reference sequence). The V end lost 7 bases, the J end lost 8 bases, and 17 bases lay between the germline ends. The CDR3 DNA follows: TGTGCCAGCAACCGGGGAGGGGTCGGCGAAAAACTGTTTTTT. Translated, it gives CASNRGGVGEKLFF.

The chain combines TRBV12-3 or TRBV12-4 with TRBJ1-1; no clear D. The CDR3 spans 11 residues. V lost 3 bases and J lost 6, with 5 bases in between. This CDR3 is CASSFLAEAFF. CDR3 nucleotides: TGTGCCAGCAGTTTTTTAGCTGAAGCTTTCTTT.